These 29 T cell receptor beta chains were all obtained from the same sample, sequenced in a study of technical replicates of blood from a handful of donors. TCRdb's copy holds only in-frame clones and misses some; the assay was immunoSEQ multiplex PCR. The sample has roughly 15,000 clones, roughly 80% seen once. The sample comprised PBMCs. Receptor source: a human donor in good health.

This clone is medium-sized in the sample. V and J are TRBV30 and TRBJ1-2; D remains ambiguous. V gave up 6 bases and J gave up 6 bases, with 2 bases separating them. This CDR3 is built from 8 residues. Germline CDR1 reads GTSNPN; CDR2 reads SVGIG (reference sequence). The CDR3 DNA reads TGTGCCTGTAATGGCTACACCTTC. Translation gives CACNGYTF.

The rearrangement uses TRBV30 and TRBJ2-3, with D perhaps matching TRBD2 (5 bases). The CDR3 has 16 residues. V lost 0 bases and J lost 3, with 16 bases in between. Germline V gene lookup returns CDR1 GTSNPN and CDR2 SVGIG (reference sequence). The CDR3 DNA reads as TGTGCCTGGAGTGTAGGCGGGCCCGTGGGGACAGATACGCAGTATTTT. It yields the protein CAWSVGGPVGTDTQYF. Supplemented by reference TRBV30 and TRBJ2-3, the full variable domain reads SQTIHQWPATLVQPVGSPLSLECTVEGTSNPNLYWYRQAAGRGLQLLFYSVGIGQISSEVPQNLSASRPQDRQFILSSKKLLLSDSGFYLCAWSVGGPVGTDTQYFGPGTRLTVL.

This clone turned up a few times. The chain has TRBV14 and TRBJ1-1; D might be TRBD1 (5 bases). The CDR3 runs 15 residues. Trimming left V 4 bases short and J 4 bases short, with 16 bases between. From germline, CDR1 is SGHDN and CDR2 FVKESK. The CDR3 sequence is CASSPGGALGTEAFF. DNA for the CDR3: TGTGCCAGCAGCCCCGGAGGGGCGCTCGGCACTGAAGCTTTCTTT.

The chain uses TRBV9 and TRBJ1-4; D unclear. CDR1 SGDLS and CDR2 YYNGEE come from the germline V gene. CDR3 size: 15 residues. The V and J ends lost 1 base and 1 base respectively, with 8 bases between them. This CDR3 reads CASSVSYVTNEKLFF. The CDR3 DNA sequence: TGTGCCAGCAGCGTATCCTACGTAACTAATGAAAAACTGTTTTTT.

The chain is built from TRBV5-6 and TRBJ1-2, with TRBD1 matching over 8 bases. The length of the CDR3 is 17 residues. Germline CDR1 is SGHDT and CDR2 is YYEEEE. With 0 bases clipped from V and 5 bases from J, the junction kept 12 bases outside the gene matches. Written as DNA, the CDR3 is TGTGCCAGCAGCTTGGCGACCGGCGACAGGGGAGGATATGGCTACACCTTC. Amino acids: CASSLATGDRGGYGYTF.

The sample holds one count of this clone. The chain couples TRBV6-5 to TRBJ2-1; 8 bases match TRBD2. The junction had 7 bases not matched to a gene; V was cut back by 0 bases and J by 9 bases. The CDR3 has 15 residues. Germline CDR1 is MNHEY and CDR2 is SVGAGI. This CDR3 is CASSYSGSGILEQFF. DNA for the CDR3: TGTGCCAGCAGTTACTCGGGTAGCGGGATTCTTGAGCAGTTCTTC.

The chain uses TRBV6-5 and TRBJ1-2; 8 nucleotides agree with TRBD1. This CDR3 spans 15 amino acids. V was clipped by 0 bases and J by 6 bases; unmatched bases: 6. Germline V gives CDR1 MNHEY, CDR2 SVGAGI. Here the CDR3 reads CASSYSQGALNGYTF. As DNA, the CDR3 is TGTGCCAGCAGTTACTCTCAGGGGGCCTTGAATGGCTACACCTTC.

Here the CDR3 DNA reads TGTGCCAGCAGCTTAGGGACTAGCGGGGAACCCGAGCAGTACTTC. Its translation: CASSLGTSGEPEQYF. This chain joins TRBV7-6 and TRBJ2-7; 12 nucleotides match TRBD2. Per the germline V gene, CDR1 is SGHVS and CDR2 is FNYEAQ. The J segment lost 6 bases and the V segment lost 1 base, leaving 4 bases of the junction unmatched. CDR3 size: 15 residues.

This chain links TRBV6-5 with TRBJ2-5; possibly TRBD2 for D (6 bases). The CDR3 totals 15 residues. Germline V gives CDR1 MNHEY, CDR2 SVGAGI. The V and J ends lost 4 bases and 2 bases respectively, with 14 bases between them. The CDR3 DNA follows: TGTGCCAGCAGTTCCACCCCGGGGGTACAAGAGACCCAGTACTTC. It specifies CASSSTPGVQETQYF.

The chain is built from TRBV5-6 and TRBJ1-5; the D is unclear. Germline V CDR1 and CDR2: SGHDT, YYEEEE. CDR3 length equals 16 residues. Trimming took off 1 base at V and 7 bases at J, with 18 bases between the two ends. The CDR3 DNA sequence: TGTGCCAGCAGCTTGAAGTTCGACTTTAGGAGCCAGCCCCAGCATTTT. Translation gives CASSLKFDFRSQPQHF.

V and J are TRBV30 and TRBJ2-7, with D tentatively TRBD2 (5 bases). V gave up 3 bases and J gave up 3 bases, with 6 bases separating them. From germline, CDR1 is GTSNPN and CDR2 SVGIG (reference sequence). This CDR3 is 11 amino acids long. The CDR3 protein is CAWRGGYEQYF. For the CDR3, the DNA is TGTGCCTGGAGAGGAGGCTACGAGCAGTACTTC.

This chain joins TRBV25-1 and TRBJ2-4; a weak D match, TRBD2 (5 bases). This CDR3 has 14 amino acids. With 3 bases removed from V and 6 bases from J, the gap between germline ends came to 12 bases. The germline gives CDR1 MGHDK, CDR2 SYGVNS. CDR3 bases: TGTGCCAGCAGTGACGCGGGCGAGGGAAACATTCAGTACTTC. It translates to CASSDAGEGNIQYF.

J is TRBJ2-5 and V is TRBV27, with D perhaps matching TRBD1 (5 bases). Per the germline V gene, CDR1 is MNHEY and CDR2 is SMNVEV (reference sequence). The CDR3 runs to 15 residues. Trimming took off 5 bases at V and 0 bases at J, with 13 bases between the two ends. Here the CDR3 DNA reads TGTGCCAGCAGTCCCCGGACACTTTACCAAGAGACCCAGTACTTC. The encoded protein is CASSPRTLYQETQYF.

The rearrangement uses TRBV2 and TRBJ2-2, with TRBD1 matching 7 bases. Germline V gives CDR1 SNHLY, CDR2 FYNNEI. The CDR3 contains 16 residues. V was pared by 2 bases and J by 2 bases, with 5 bases of the junction left unmatched. The CDR3 nucleotides read TGTGCCAGCAGTGAAACCGGGACAGCTAACACCGGGGAGCTGTTTTTT. It yields the protein CASSETGTANTGELFF.

V gene TRBV19 combines with J gene TRBJ2-5, with 7 bases identical to TRBD2. Germline V CDR1 and CDR2: LNHDA, SQIVND (reference sequence). This CDR3 region has 16 residues. J was trimmed by 2 bases and V by 2 bases; bases with no gene match: 8. The CDR3 DNA reads TGTGCCAGTAGTATACGTCTAGCGGAAGCACAAGAGACCCAGTACTTC. Translation: CASSIRLAEAQETQYF.

This chain uses TRBV27 with TRBJ1-5; 7 bases are shared with TRBD1. The length of the CDR3 is 14 residues. J lost 5 bases, V lost 2 bases, and 3 bases had no gene match. The V gene's germline CDR1 is MNHEY and CDR2 SMNVEV (reference sequence). The CDR3 DNA reads as TGTGCCAGCAGTTTAATAGGGACAGATCAGCCCCAGCATTTT. It codes for CASSLIGTDQPQHF.

This chain uses TRBV6-4 with TRBJ2-7, with D possibly being TRBD2 (5 bases). The length of the CDR3 is 14 residues. CDR1 is MRHNA, CDR2 SNTAGT, per germline. V lost 3 bases and J 6 bases, leaving 15 bases between the germline ends. The CDR3 region is CASSEEGGLPEQYF. CDR3 coding DNA: TGTGCCAGCAGTGAAGAAGGAGGTCTACCCGAGCAGTACTTC.

The chain employs TRBV5-1 and TRBJ2-2, with 8 bases fitting TRBD2. The CDR3 is 15 residues long. Trimming cost V 5 bases and J 7 bases; bases outside gene matches: 10. Looked up from germline, CDR1 is SGHRS and CDR2 is YFSETQ. For the CDR3, the DNA is TGCGCCAGCAGTTTTACTAGCGGCTTGGTCGGGGAGCTGTTTTTT. Translated, it gives CASSFTSGLVGELFF. Full variable domain (remainder filled in from reference TRBV5-1 and TRBJ2-2): KAGVTQTPRYLIKTRGQQVTLSCSPISGHRSVSWYQQTPGQGLQFLFEYFSETQRNKGNFPGRFSGRQFSNSRSEMNVSTLELGDSALYLCASSFTSGLVGELFFGEGSRLTVL.

This clone was counted a few times. The chain is built from TRBV5-1 and TRBJ2-5; 11 bases align to TRBD1. In germline, CDR1 is SGHRS, CDR2 YFSETQ. The CDR3 runs 16 residues. J was trimmed by 5 bases and V by 4 bases; bases with no gene match: 10. The CDR3 bases are TGCGCCAGCAGCGACGGGACAGGGGGACTCCCGGAGACCCAGTACTTC. As protein: CASSDGTGGLPETQYF.

This chain uses TRBV7-2 with TRBJ2-7, with 12 bases identical to TRBD2. Trimming at V came to 1 base and at J to 6 bases, leaving 4 bases not matched to a gene. The CDR3 is 15 amino acids. CDR1 is SGHTA, CDR2 FQGNSA, per germline. This CDR3 reads CASSLGLAGASEQYF. Written as DNA, the CDR3 is TGTGCCAGCAGCTTAGGACTAGCGGGGGCCTCCGAGCAGTACTTC.

This chain links TRBV5-1 with TRBJ2-1; tentatively, D is TRBD2 (5 bases). The V gene's germline CDR1 is SGHRS and CDR2 YFSETQ. V was cut by 0 bases and J by 2 bases, with 9 bases left in between. The CDR3 runs to 15 residues. CDR3 nucleotide sequence: TGCGCCAGCAGCTTGGTGGGAGAAACCTACAATGAGCAGTTCTTC. This codes for CASSLVGETYNEQFF.

The sample holds one count of this clone. CDR3 DNA sequence: TGTGCCAGCAGCTTGGGGTACGGGGTCTCCTACGAGCAGTACTTC. It is translated as CASSLGYGVSYEQYF. The chain carries TRBV5-8 and TRBJ2-7, with D perhaps TRBD2 (5 bases). Germline V lookup: CDR1 SGHTS, CDR2 YDEGEE. Trimming left V 0 bases short and J 0 bases short, with 10 bases between. CDR3 size: 15 residues.

The rearrangement links TRBV20-1 to TRBJ2-1, with 7 bases that match TRBD1. Germline loops: CDR1 DFQATT, CDR2 SNEGSKA (reference sequence). The CDR3 contains 11 residues. The CDR3 coding sequence is TGCTCCCTTAGAAGGGGGCCCGAGCAGTTCTTC. Encoded protein: CSLRRGPEQFF.

There are a few counts of this clone. The J gene is TRBJ2-7, the V gene TRBV7-9, with 7 bases identical to TRBD1. Trimming at V came to 5 bases and at J to 9 bases, leaving 10 bases not matched to a gene. Germline CDR1 SEHNR, CDR2 FQNEAQ (reference sequence). The CDR3 spans 13 residues. Here the CDR3 DNA reads TGTGCCAGCAGCCCCGGGACAGCTCGGGGGCAGTACTTC. Translating gives CASSPGTARGQYF.

J is TRBJ2-5 and V is TRBV9; maybe TRBD1 (5 bases). The CDR3 runs to 14 residues. The germline V gene has CDR1 SGDLS and CDR2 YYNGEE. Trimming removed 2 bases from V and 1 base from J, with 9 bases in between. CDR3 coding DNA: TGTGCCAGCAGCGTTCAGGGATCCCAAGAGACCCAGTACTTC. Protein product: CASSVQGSQETQYF.

The CDR3, as DNA: TGTGCCAGCAGTTCGGGACAGCGTAATCAGCCCCAGCATTTT. Protein product: CASSSGQRNQPQHF. The rearrangement links TRBV6-5 to TRBJ1-5, with 7 nucleotides matching TRBD1. V lost 4 bases to trimming and J lost 4 bases; unmatched junction nucleotides: 4. This CDR3 comprises 14 residues. In germline, CDR1 is MNHEY, CDR2 SVGAGI.

The chain has TRBV27 and TRBJ1-5; unclear D gene. The CDR3 extends over 15 amino acids. CDR1 and CDR2 (germline): MNHEY, SMNVEV (reference sequence). V was shortened by 2 bases and J by 6 bases, with 14 bases between the two germline ends. CDR3 nucleotide sequence: TGTGCCAGCAGTTTAAACGGTGTAGGAGGTCAGCCCCAGCATTTT. It codes for CASSLNGVGGQPQHF.

This clone was seen once. The V call is TRBV9, the J call TRBJ1-6; D possibly corresponds to TRBD1 (5 bases). The length of the CDR3 is 14 residues. In germline, CDR1 is SGDLS, CDR2 YYNGEE. The V and J ends lost 6 bases and 9 bases respectively, with 16 bases between them. CDR3 in DNA: TGTGCCAGCACCACAGGTCCAACCGCTTCACCCCTCCACTTT. Translation gives CASTTGPTASPLHF.

The CDR3 DNA reads as TGTGCCAGCAGCCGGTCTAGCGGGAGTCGGACAGATACGCAGTATTTT. It encodes CASSRSSGSRTDTQYF. This chain links TRBV5-4 with TRBJ2-3; 10 bases match TRBD2. This CDR3 spans 16 amino acids. In germline, CDR1 is SGHNT, CDR2 YYREEE (reference sequence). The V gene end was trimmed by 4 bases and the J gene end by 3 bases; junction bases not matched to a gene: 8.